The T cell receptor (beta chain) described here comes from a study of human T cells and chemical hapten exposure. Overall study findings and caveats: Sensitization with DPC brought no change to TCRs above 1 in 1000 in frequency.

The V and J ends lost 6 bases and 5 bases, in that order; junction bases with no gene match: 6. The CDR3 length is 13 residues. Germline V gene data show CDR1 as MDHEN and CDR2 as SYDVKM. Library preparation tagged each individual cDNA molecule with a unique molecular identifier. TCRdb analysed the RACE reads with MiXCR anew, one entry per CDR3 protein. The data hold 150,000 or so distinct CDR3 sequences, with about 14% observed a single time. The time point: patch test 1, 2 weeks after DPC sensitization. The treatment was: therapeutic diphenylcyclopropenone sensitization with weekly scalp DPC. This clonotype was seen repeatedly, ten times or more. Its antigen remains unidentified.

This sample comprised whole blood, obtained in connection with sensitization to the hapten diphenylcyclopropenone (DPC). The V and J genes are TRBV28 and TRBJ1-2, with 7 nucleotides matching TRBD1. This clonotype originated in a woman aged 30 to 39 with alopecia areata. Some clones in this sample may be carry-over from other donors' samples. The CDR3 loop reads CASSLTGSYGYTF. CDR3 nucleotides: TGTGCCAGCAGCCTGACAGGGAGTTATGGCTACACCTTC.